The rows below give T cell receptor beta chains drawn from one sample of a study of T cell repertoires in aging, cancer and after chemotherapy. In TCRdb, the multiplex PCR reads were re-called with MiXCR into one record per CDR3 protein. This sample has around 2,200 distinct CDR3 sequences; around two fifths occur once, and the top ten carry 39%. The sequenced sample consisted of blood. The receptors come from a human donor with a solid tumor. Both conserved end residues are part of each CDR3. A D gene is named only where the DNA matches it firmly. Some rows have no size entry. The others give once, few or many, or a class for an expanded clone.

d_call,clone_size,j_call,v_call,cdr3_nt,cdr3_aa
.,.,TRBJ1-3,TRBV6-5,TGTGCCAGCAGTTACGGACGGGACTCTGGAAACACCATATATTTT,CASSYGRDSGNTIYF
.,few,TRBJ1-4,TRBV30,TGTGCCTGGAGTTCCGGGTCCAATGAAAAACTGTTTTTT,CAWSSGSNEKLFF
.,.,TRBJ2-3,TRBV20-1,TGCAGTGCTAGGGTGGCAGATACGCAGTATTTT,CSARVADTQYF
.,few,TRBJ2-2,TRBV30,TGTGCCTGGAGTGGACGGGGGACCGGGGAGCTGTTTTTT,CAWSGRGTGELFF
.,.,TRBJ2-2,TRBV6-2/TRBV6-3,TGTGCCAGCAGCCGGCAATTGAAGGACCAGAACACCGGGGAGCTGTTTTTT,CASSRQLKDQNTGELFF
.,.,TRBJ1-2,TRBV5-1,TGCGCCAGCAGCTTGGCCGGAGTTGGTGGCTACACCTTC,CASSLAGVGGYTF
.,.,TRBJ1-1,TRBV5-1,TGCGCCAGCAGCTCACAGATTCTCATGAACACTGAAGCTTTCTTT,CASSSQILMNTEAFF
.,.,TRBJ1-2,TRBV27,TGTGCCAGCGGGAGGGACACGTATGGCTACACCTTC,CASGRDTYGYTF
.,few,TRBJ1-5,TRBV6-6,TGTGCCAGCAGTTACCTCGGTGATCAGCCCCAGCATTTT,CASSYLGDQPQHF
TRBD1,once,TRBJ1-5,TRBV12-3/TRBV12-4,TGTGCCAGCAGTTTTCCGGGACAGGGGGCTAGTCAGCCCCAGCATTTT,CASSFPGQGASQPQHF
.,.,TRBJ2-1,TRBV20-1,TGCAGTGCTGGCCGGGGCAGCCAGACCTCCTACAATGAGCAGTTCTTC,CSAGRGSQTSYNEQFF
TRBD2,few,TRBJ2-3,TRBV20-1,TGCAGTGCCAGCGGGCTAGCGGGAGTGGGAGATACGCAGTATTTT,CSASGLAGVGDTQYF
.,few,TRBJ1-2,TRBV20-1,TGCAGTGCTAGTCGGGGAGACGGCTACACCTTC,CSASRGDGYTF
TRBD2,once,TRBJ2-5,TRBV30,TGTGCCTGGAGTGTCCGCCAGGGGCTAGCGGGAGGGTTGCACGAGACCCAGTACTTC,CAWSVRQGLAGGLHETQYF
.,.,TRBJ1-2,TRBV5-1,TGCGCCAGCTCCTGGGACAAAAGCTATGGCTACACCTTC,CASSWDKSYGYTF
.,.,TRBJ2-4,TRBV7-2,TGTGCCAGCAGCTTTCCGGACATAGCCAAAAACATTCAGTACTTC,CASSFPDIAKNIQYF
.,few,TRBJ1-6,TRBV6-5,TGTGCCAGCCACGGGGATTTAGGAAATTCACCCCTCCACTTT,CASHGDLGNSPLHF
.,once,TRBJ2-3,TRBV19,TGTGCCAGTAGTCGGGTCGGTCCCACAGATACGCAGTATTTT,CASSRVGPTDTQYF
TRBD1,few,TRBJ2-1,TRBV5-4,TGTGCCAGCAGCTTACAGGGGTCGAATGAGCAGTTCTTC,CASSLQGSNEQFF
.,few,TRBJ1-1,TRBV15,TGTGCCACCAGCAGAGATCAGGGGCAGGCTTTCTTT,CATSRDQGQAFF
.,.,TRBJ1-3,TRBV6-2/TRBV6-3,TGTGCCAGCAGTTACTCGACAAACACCATATATTTT,CASSYSTNTIYF
.,.,TRBJ1-1,TRBV29-1,TGCAGCGTGGACAAGGACACTGAAGCTTTCTTT,CSVDKDTEAFF
.,few,TRBJ1-1,TRBV7-6,TGTGCCAGCAGCTCGGAGGACAGAATAGAAGCTTTCTTT,CASSSEDRIEAFF
.,.,TRBJ2-5,TRBV30,TGTGCCTGGAGTAGGAAGGGAACGGAGACCCAGTACTTC,CAWSRKGTETQYF
.,.,TRBJ1-6,TRBV6-2/TRBV6-3,TGTGCCAGCAGTGAAAGGGGCCCTGACCCGAATTCACCCCTCCACTTT,CASSERGPDPNSPLHF
.,.,TRBJ2-1,TRBV29-1,TGCAGCGTTGTTAACGCTGCCTACAATGAGCAGTTCTTC,CSVVNAAYNEQFF
.,.,TRBJ1-1,TRBV5-1,TGTGCCAGCAGCTTCGGCAGATTGAACACTGAAGCTTTCTTT,CASSFGRLNTEAFF
TRBD1,.,TRBJ1-2,TRBV6-6,TGTGCCAGCAGTCCCGGGACAGTCTCTAGCTACACCTTC,CASSPGTVSSYTF
.,few,TRBJ1-1,TRBV6-5,TGTGCCAGTCAGGACAGCCTGAACACTGAAGCTTTCTTT,CASQDSLNTEAFF
.,.,TRBJ1-3,TRBV20-1,TGCAGTGCCCACGCCGTCCTCTCTGGAAACACCATATATTTT,CSAHAVLSGNTIYF
.,.,TRBJ1-1,TRBV6-5,TGTGCCAGCAGTTACTCTGGTGAAGGGGGAGTGAACACTGAAGCTTTCTTT,CASSYSGEGGVNTEAFF
.,few,TRBJ1-1,TRBV6-5,TGTGCCAGCAGTGGGCGCAGGGGTGAGAAAGCTTTCTTT,CASSGRRGEKAFF